Below are 18 T cell receptor beta chains sequenced from a single sample in a study of T cells in Graves' hyperthyroidism and ophthalmopathy. TCR beta CDR3 sequences were amplified from RNA transcripts. Carried out on the TCR CDR3, a first-round RT-PCR used the HTBI primer set. TCRdb re-called the multiplex PCR reads with MiXCR, one entry per CDR3 protein. The sample holds 600,000 to 800,000 distinct CDR3 sequences, roughly a third seen once. Sample: blood. The receptor source for this set is a woman aged 40 to 50 with Graves' hyperthyroidism.

Written as DNA, the CDR3 is TGTGCCAGCAGGGTGAGAACATTCTACGAGCAGTACTTC. Its protein product is CASRVRTFYEQYF. This chain connects TRBV6-1 to TRBJ2-7; no definite D call. Trimming removed 6 bases from V and 3 bases from J, with 12 bases in between. The CDR3 is 13 residues long. Germline CDR1 and CDR2: MNHNS and SASEGT.

The sample holds many counts of this clonotype. The chain has TRBV19 and TRBJ1-1, with 7 bases fitting TRBD1. The trim removed 8 bases at V and 2 bases at J, leaving 5 bases unmatched. CDR1 and CDR2 (germline): LNHDA, SQIVND (reference sequence). This CDR3 is 13 amino acids long. The CDR3: CASSGQINTEAFF. The CDR3 DNA sequence: TGTGCCAGTTCGGGACAGATCAACACTGAAGCTTTCTTT.

This clonotype was counted at least ten times. This chain links TRBV7-3 with TRBJ2-5, with D unclear. Looked up from germline, CDR1 is SGHTA and CDR2 is FQGTGA. The CDR3 has 13 amino acids. V was cut by 0 bases and J by 5 bases, with 7 bases left in between. The CDR3 spells CASSLTQGETQYF. DNA of the CDR3: TGTGCCAGCAGCTTAACACAAGGGGAGACCCAGTACTTC.

The rearrangement joins TRBV13 to TRBJ1-1; the D gene is possibly TRBD1 (5 bases). Germline CDR1 reads PRHDT; CDR2 reads FYEKMQ (reference sequence). The V and J ends lost 2 bases and 6 bases respectively, with 10 bases between them. This CDR3 has 13 residues. CDR3 coding DNA: TGTGCCAGCAGCTTACAAAGGGGACCTGAAGCTTTCTTT. Translated: CASSLQRGPEAFF.

J is TRBJ2-6 and V is TRBV4-3; D uncertain. CDR1 is LGHNA, CDR2 YSLEER, per germline. Trimming cost V 5 bases and J 15 bases, with 8 bases left between them. The CDR3 sequence is 10 residues long. The CDR3 loop reads CASSSIGLTF. CDR3 coding DNA: TGCGCCAGCAGCTCTATAGGCCTGACTTTC.

This clonotype appeared many times. The rearrangement links TRBV10-3 to TRBJ2-7, with 7 bases that match TRBD1. The CDR3 is made up of 13 amino acids. J was trimmed by 7 bases and V by 7 bases; bases with no gene match: 10. Germline V gives CDR1 ENHRY, CDR2 SYGVKD. CDR3 DNA sequence: TGTGCCATCATGTCTAAGGGGGCTGGGGAGCAGTACTTC. It translates to CAIMSKGAGEQYF.

The chain carries TRBV25-1 and TRBJ1-2; 7 bases map to TRBD1. The CDR3 is 14 residues long. Germline V gene lookup returns CDR1 MGHDK and CDR2 SYGVNS. Losses at the gene ends were 11 bases for V and 2 bases for J; bases not matched to a gene: 11. CDR3 DNA sequence: TGTGCCCGACCACAGGGGAAGGGGAACTATGGCTACACCTTC. Protein product: CARPQGKGNYGYTF.

The sample holds many counts of this clonotype. The CDR3 loop reads CAIKPTEENSPLHF. CDR3 DNA: TGTGCCATCAAGCCGACAGAGGAAAATTCACCCCTCCACTTT. The genes are TRBV10-3 and TRBJ1-6; D may be TRBD1 (5 bases). CDR3 length: 14 amino acids. V gave up 7 bases and J gave up 7 bases, with 14 bases separating them. Germline V gives CDR1 ENHRY, CDR2 SYGVKD.

This clonotype was seen a few times. The chain is built from TRBV4-1 and TRBJ2-5; TRBD1 or TRBD2 may be the D gene (5 bases each). CDR3 size: 16 residues. Germline CDR1 reads MGHRA; CDR2 reads YSYEKL. The germline V and J ends were trimmed by 2 bases and 4 bases, with 17 bases remaining between them. The DNA for the CDR3 is TGCGCCAGCAGCCAATGGCCTAGCTTAGGGGTAGAGACCCAGTACTTC. Translation gives CASSQWPSLGVETQYF.

The V gene is TRBV7-9, the J gene TRBJ2-7, with TRBD2 matching 8 bases. The CDR3 contains 16 residues. Germline lookup yields CDR1 SEHNR and CDR2 FQNEAQ (reference sequence). V dropped 5 bases and J dropped 6; count of bases not matched to a gene: 15. The CDR3 DNA follows: TGTGCCAGCAGCATCCGTAATAGCGGGGACCCCCTCGAGCAGTACTTC. It specifies CASSIRNSGDPLEQYF.

The chain has TRBV10-3 and TRBJ1-1, with TRBD1 identical over 11 bases. CDR1 is ENHRY and CDR2 is SYGVKD in the germline V gene. The CDR3 is 13 amino acids. Trimming took 9 bases from V and 9 from J; bases not matched to a gene: 9. DNA of the CDR3: TGTGCCATTTCTAAAGGACAGGGGGCTCAAGCTTTCTTT. Its translation is CAISKGQGAQAFF.

The rearrangement links TRBV7-9 to TRBJ2-6; maybe TRBD2 (5 bases). The V gene lost 2 bases and the J gene lost 7 bases, with 6 bases spanning the gap. Germline V lookup: CDR1 SEHNR, CDR2 FQNEAQ (reference sequence). The CDR3 spans 13 residues. Here the CDR3 DNA reads TGTGCCAGCAGCTTACGGGGAGCCAACGTCCTGACTTTC. Its protein product is CASSLRGANVLTF.

This clonotype showed up just a few times. J is TRBJ2-5 and V is TRBV10-3; either TRBD1 or TRBD2 may fit D (6 bases each). There are 14 residues in the CDR3. Germline V lookup: CDR1 ENHRY, CDR2 SYGVKD. V shed 3 bases and J shed 5 bases, with 13 bases lying between them. CDR3 sequence (DNA): TGTGCCATCAGTGACCAGGGGACTTGGGAGACCCAGTACTTC. Amino acid sequence: CAISDQGTWETQYF.

The chain joins TRBV25-1 to TRBJ2-5; D might be TRBD1 or TRBD2, each matching 5 bases. V was cut by 1 base and J by 3 bases, with 12 bases left in between. The CDR3 contains 15 residues. The V gene's germline CDR1 is MGHDK and CDR2 SYGVNS. CDR3 DNA sequence: TGTGCCAGCAGTGAATTGGGGGACGGAAAAGAGACCCAGTACTTC. This gives the protein CASSELGDGKETQYF. Drawing the rest from reference TRBV25-1 and TRBJ2-5, the complete variable domain is EADIYQTPRYLVIGTGKKITLECSQTMGHDKMYWYQQDPGMELHLIHYSYGVNSTEKGDLSSESTVSRIRTEHFPLTLESARPSHTSQYLCASSELGDGKETQYFGPGTRLLVL.

The chain combines TRBV7-2 with TRBJ1-2, with TRBD1 identical over 10 bases. Germline values: CDR1 SGHTA, CDR2 FQGNSA. The CDR3 runs to 17 residues. V was clipped by 5 bases and J by 5 bases; unmatched bases: 14. The CDR3 is CASSQRQGAYPRYGYTF. The CDR3 DNA follows: TGTGCCAGCAGCCAGCGACAGGGGGCGTACCCCCGTTATGGCTACACCTTC. Based on the CDR3 plus reference TRBV7-2 and TRBJ1-2, the full variable domain is GAGVSQSPSNKVTEKGKDVELRCDPISGHTALYWYRQSLGQGLEFLIYFQGNSAPDKSGLPSDRFSAERTGGSVSTLTIQRTQQEDSAVYLCASSQRQGAYPRYGYTFGSGTRLTVV.

This clonotype was recorded at least ten times. The CDR3 protein is CASSLGTGTFYEQYF. The CDR3 DNA reads as TGTGCCAGCAGCTTAGGGACCGGGACCTTCTACGAGCAGTACTTC. The rearrangement links TRBV7-2 to TRBJ2-7; the D call may be TRBD1 or TRBD2 (5 bases each). The V and J ends lost 1 base and 3 bases respectively, with 13 bases between them. Germline CDR1 is SGHTA and CDR2 is FQGNSA. This CDR3 region has 15 residues.

This clonotype has only one observation. A much bigger clone sits one base away, suggesting this may be a read error. Because the CDR3 is missing its conserved closing phenylalanine or tryptophan, this is likely a read error. The rearrangement links TRBV7-9 to TRBJ1-5, with 7 positions matching TRBD1. V shed 1 base and J 4 bases; nucleotides not matched to a gene: 4. This CDR3 region has 15 residues. Per germline, CDR1 SEHNR and CDR2 FQNEAQ (reference sequence). CDR3 in DNA: TGTGCCAGCAGCTTAGGCGCAGGGGGTAATCAGCCCCAGCATCTT. It specifies CASSLGAGGNQPQHL.

With respect to this clonotype: An end of the junction does not agree with germline; a read error may underlie this. The CDR3 nucleotides read TGTGCCAGCAGCTTATCGGGACAGACTTTCCCCGGGGAGCTGGTTTTT. This sequence encodes CASSLSGQTFPGELVF. The rearrangement links TRBV7-6 to TRBJ2-2; TRBD1 matches at 7 bases. The CDR3 length is 16 residues. In germline, CDR1 is SGHVS, CDR2 FNYEAQ.